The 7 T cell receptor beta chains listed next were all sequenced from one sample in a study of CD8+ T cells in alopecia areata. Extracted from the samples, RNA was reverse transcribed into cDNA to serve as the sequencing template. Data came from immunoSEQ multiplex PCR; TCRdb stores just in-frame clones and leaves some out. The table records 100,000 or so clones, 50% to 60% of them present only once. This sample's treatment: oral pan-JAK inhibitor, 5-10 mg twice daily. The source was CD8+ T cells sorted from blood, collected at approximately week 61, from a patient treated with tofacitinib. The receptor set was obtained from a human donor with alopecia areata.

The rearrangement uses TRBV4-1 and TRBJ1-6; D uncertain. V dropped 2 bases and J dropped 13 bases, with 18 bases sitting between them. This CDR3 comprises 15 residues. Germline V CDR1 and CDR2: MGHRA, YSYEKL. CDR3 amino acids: CASSQSYSRGRPLHF. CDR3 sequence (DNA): TGCGCCAGCAGCCAATCCTACAGCCGAGGTCGGCCCCTCCACTTT.

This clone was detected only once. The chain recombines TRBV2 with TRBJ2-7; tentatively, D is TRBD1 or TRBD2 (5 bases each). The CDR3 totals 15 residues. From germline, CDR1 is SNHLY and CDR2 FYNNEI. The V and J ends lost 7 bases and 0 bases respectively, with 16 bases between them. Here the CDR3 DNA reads TGTGCCAGCAACCGATGGGGGATGAGCTCCTACGAGCAGTACTTC. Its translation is CASNRWGMSSYEQYF.

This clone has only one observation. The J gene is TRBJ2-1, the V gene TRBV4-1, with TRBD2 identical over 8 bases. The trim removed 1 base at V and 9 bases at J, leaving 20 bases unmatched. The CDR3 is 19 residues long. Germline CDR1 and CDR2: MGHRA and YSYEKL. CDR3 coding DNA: TGCGCCAGCAGCCAAGTAAGATTAGCGGGGTATTATGGGGGCGGTGAGCAGTTCTTC. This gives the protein CASSQVRLAGYYGGGEQFF.

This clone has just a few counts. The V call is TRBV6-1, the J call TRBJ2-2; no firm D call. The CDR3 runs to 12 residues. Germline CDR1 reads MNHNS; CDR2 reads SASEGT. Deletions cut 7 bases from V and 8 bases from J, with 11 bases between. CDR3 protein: CASNSEAGELFF. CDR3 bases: TGTGCCAGCAACTCCGAGGCGGGGGAGCTGTTTTTT.

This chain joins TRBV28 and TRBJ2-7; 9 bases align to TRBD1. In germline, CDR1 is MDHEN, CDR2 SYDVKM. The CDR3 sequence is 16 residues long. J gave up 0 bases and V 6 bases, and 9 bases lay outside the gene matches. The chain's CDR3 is CASSPGQGYLSYEQYF. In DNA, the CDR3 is TGTGCCAGCAGCCCTGGACAGGGGTACCTCTCCTACGAGCAGTACTTC.

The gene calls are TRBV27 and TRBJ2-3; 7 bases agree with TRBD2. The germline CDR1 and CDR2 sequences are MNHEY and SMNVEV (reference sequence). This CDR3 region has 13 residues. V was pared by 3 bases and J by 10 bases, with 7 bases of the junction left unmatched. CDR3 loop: CASSFKLRGAQYF. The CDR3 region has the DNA TGTGCCAGCAGTTTTAAACTCCGGGGGGCGCAGTATTTT.

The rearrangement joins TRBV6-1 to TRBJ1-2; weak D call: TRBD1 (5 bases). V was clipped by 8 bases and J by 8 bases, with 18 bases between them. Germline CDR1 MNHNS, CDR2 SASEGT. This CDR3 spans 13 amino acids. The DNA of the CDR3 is TGTGCCAGCTTTATGGGGGAGGTGGTCGGCTACACCTTC. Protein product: CASFMGEVVGYTF.